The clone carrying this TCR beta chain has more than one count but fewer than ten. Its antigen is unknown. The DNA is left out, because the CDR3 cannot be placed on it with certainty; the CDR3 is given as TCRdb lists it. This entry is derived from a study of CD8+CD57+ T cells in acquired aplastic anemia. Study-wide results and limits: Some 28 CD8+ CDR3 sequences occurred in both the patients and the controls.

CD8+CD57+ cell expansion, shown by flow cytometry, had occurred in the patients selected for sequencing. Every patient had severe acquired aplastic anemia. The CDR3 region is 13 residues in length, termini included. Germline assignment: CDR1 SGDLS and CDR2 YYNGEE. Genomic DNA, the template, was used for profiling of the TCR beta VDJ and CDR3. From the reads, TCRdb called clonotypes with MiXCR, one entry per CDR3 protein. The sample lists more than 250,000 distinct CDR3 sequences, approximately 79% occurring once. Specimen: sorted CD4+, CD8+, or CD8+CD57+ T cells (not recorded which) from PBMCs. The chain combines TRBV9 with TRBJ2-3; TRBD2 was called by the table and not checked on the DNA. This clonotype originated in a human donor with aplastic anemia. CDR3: CASSVGAGTNNEF.